One sample yielded the 28 T cell receptor beta chains listed below, sequenced in a study of regulatory T cells in long-lasting Graves disease. Time point noted: newly diagnosed GD, antithyroid drugs for less than 3 months. Extracted PBMC RNA gave rise to the TCR library. Arm-PCR of CDR3 regions with iRepertoire HTBI primers generated TCR beta libraries. Via MiXCR, TCRdb re-called the multiplex PCR reads, giving one row per CDR3 protein. The repertoire has about 540,000 distinct CDR3 sequences, about 13% of them found once; the top ten carry under 10%. These data were also filed under a second study, of T cells in Graves' hyperthyroidism and ophthalmopathy.

The material sequenced was peripheral blood mononuclear cells (PBMCs), taken at new diagnosis, from a patient treated with antithyroid drugs. The receptors shown here come from a man aged 25-45 years with Graves disease.

About this clonotype itself: A much larger clone differs from this one at a single base, so this may be a read error. V gene TRBV20-1 combines with J gene TRBJ2-7; tentatively, D is TRBD2 (6 bases). The germline V gene encodes CDR1 DFQATT and CDR2 SNEGSKA (reference sequence). The CDR3 is made up of 14 amino acids. CDR3 in DNA: TGCAGTGCTGGAGATCAGGAGGACTACCGCGAGCAGTACTTC. Translation gives CSAGDQEDYREQYF.

This clonotype has at least ten counts. This chain uses TRBV11-2 with TRBJ2-1; D unresolved. Germline CDR1 reads SGHAT; CDR2 reads FQNNGV. The CDR3 is 12 residues long. Trimming shortened V by 8 bases and J by 8 bases, and 13 bases separated the two germline ends. CDR3 bases: TGTGCCAGCGGTACCGGGCTAGATGAGCAGTTCTTC. Its protein is CASGTGLDEQFF.

This clonotype was recorded many times. The V gene is TRBV3-1, the J gene TRBJ2-3, with D hard to call. Per germline, CDR1 LGHDT and CDR2 YNNKEL (reference sequence). The CDR3 length is 16 residues. V lost 3 bases and J 0 bases, leaving 13 bases between the germline ends. In DNA, the CDR3 is TGTGCCAGCAGCCATCCCTCTCCCGGGAGCACAGATACGCAGTATTTT. Translated, it gives CASSHPSPGSTDTQYF.

This clonotype has just a few counts. This rearrangement joins TRBV2 to TRBJ2-1; 8 positions agree with TRBD2. Per germline, CDR1 SNHLY and CDR2 FYNNEI. The CDR3 contains 12 residues. Losses at the gene ends were 7 bases for V and 7 bases for J; bases not matched to a gene: 3. In DNA, the CDR3 is TGTGCCAGCATCGGACTAGCAAATGAGCAGTTCTTC. Protein product: CASIGLANEQFF.

This clonotype was recorded a few times. The chain joins TRBV4-2 to TRBJ2-1; the match to TRBD2 covers 9 bases. The CDR3 runs 16 residues. Trimming removed 0 bases from V and 5 bases from J; junction bases left unmatched: 5. Germline CDR1 is LGHNA and CDR2 is YNFKEQ. The CDR3 loop reads CASSQDSAGGDNEQFF. The CDR3, as DNA: TGTGCCAGCAGCCAAGATTCGGCGGGAGGGGACAATGAGCAGTTCTTC.

The V and J genes are TRBV9 and TRBJ2-1; D not certain. The CDR3 runs 12 residues. V was trimmed by 0 bases and J by 6 bases, leaving 4 bases between them. CDR1 SGDLS and CDR2 YYNGEE come from the germline V gene. CDR3 loop: CASSVALNEQFF. The CDR3 nucleotides read TGTGCCAGCAGCGTAGCTCTCAATGAGCAGTTCTTC.

This clonotype was counted between two and nine times. The chain is built from TRBV19 and TRBJ2-3; TRBD2 matches 10 bases. Trimming removed 8 bases from V and 4 bases from J; junction bases left unmatched: 3. CDR1 and CDR2 (germline): LNHDA, SQIVND (reference sequence). The CDR3 is 13 residues long. The CDR3 nucleotides read TGTGCCAGTGCTAGCGGGAGAGCAGATACGCAGTATTTT. Protein: CASASGRADTQYF.

The chain carries TRBV24-1 and TRBJ2-1; 11 bases match TRBD2. The CDR3 loop spans 16 amino acids. The germline gives CDR1 KGHDR, CDR2 SFDVKD. V gave up 4 bases and J gave up 10 bases; unmatched junction bases: 11. The CDR3 reads CATSDPLRLAGTEQFF. DNA for the CDR3: TGTGCCACCAGTGACCCCTTACGACTAGCGGGAACCGAGCAGTTCTTC.

The table lists this clonotype with many counts. V usage is TRBV15 and J usage is TRBJ2-1; D not resolved. Between the trimmed V and J ends, which lost 3 bases and 7 bases, there was a span of 13 bases. Germline V gives CDR1 LNHNV, CDR2 YYDKDF (reference sequence). The CDR3 runs 14 residues. CDR3 amino acids: CATSRSQFQNEQFF. The CDR3 DNA reads as TGTGCCACCAGCAGGAGTCAGTTTCAAAATGAGCAGTTCTTC.

Many counts were recorded for this clonotype. The chain links TRBV6-1 to TRBJ2-5, with D unclear. V was shortened by 0 bases and J by 4 bases, with 12 bases between the two germline ends. The CDR3 length is 15 residues. Germline V gives CDR1 MNHNS, CDR2 SASEGT. CDR3 residues: CASSEAGSGLETQYF. CDR3 DNA: TGTGCCAGCAGTGAAGCCGGGTCCGGGCTAGAGACCCAGTACTTC.

The J gene is TRBJ1-2, the V gene TRBV18; perhaps TRBD1 as D (6 bases). The germline CDR1 and CDR2 sequences are KGHSH and LQKENI. Trimming pared 3 bases from V and 4 bases from J, leaving 15 bases between. CDR3 length: 15 residues. The DNA for the CDR3 is TGTGCCAGCTCACCCGGCTGGGGGGACACCTATGGCTACACCTTC. It specifies CASSPGWGDTYGYTF.

This clonotype has more than one count but fewer than ten. The chain uses TRBV12-3 or TRBV12-4 and TRBJ1-5, with TRBD1 as a possible D gene (5 bases). The CDR3 length is 16 residues. V was pared by 6 bases and J by 5 bases, with 20 bases between. The CDR3 DNA reads TGTGCCAGCAGACATGCAGGGAAAGGGTTGGATCAGCCCCAGCATTTT. Protein sequence: CASRHAGKGLDQPQHF.

This clonotype was seen more than once but under ten times. In nucleotides, the CDR3 is TGTGCCAGCAGCTTGGTCAGCCCTGAAGCTTTCTTT. Translating gives CASSLVSPEAFF. The chain carries TRBV5-5 and TRBJ1-1; D is unresolved. Germline V gene data show CDR1 as SGHKS and CDR2 as YYEKEE (reference sequence). Trimming shortened V by 0 bases and J by 6 bases, and 6 bases separated the two germline ends. There are 12 residues in the CDR3.

In its sample, this clonotype was seen many times. The rearrangement uses TRBV20-1 and TRBJ1-2; D may be TRBD1 (5 bases). V gave up 1 base and J gave up 6 bases, with 9 bases separating them. The CDR3 length is 12 residues. Germline lookup yields CDR1 DFQATT and CDR2 SNEGSKA (reference sequence). CDR3 sequence reads: CSARGQGNGYTF. The DNA of the CDR3 is TGCAGTGCTAGAGGGCAGGGAAATGGCTACACCTTC.

This clonotype is classed as medium-sized. The chain links TRBV3-1 to TRBJ1-2; 9 positions agree with TRBD1. Trimming at V came to 4 bases and at J to 6 bases, leaving 12 bases not matched to a gene. The CDR3 extends over 16 amino acids. The germline V gene encodes CDR1 LGHDT and CDR2 YNNKEL (reference sequence). The CDR3 nucleotides are TGTGCCAGCAGCCGGAATATAGGGGACAGGGAGCATGGCTACACCTTC. Its protein is CASSRNIGDREHGYTF.

This clonotype was seen at least ten times. J is TRBJ2-5 and V is TRBV29-1; TRBD1 matches at 8 bases. Looked up from germline, CDR1 is SQVTM and CDR2 is ANQGSEA. Trimming cost V 6 bases and J 1 base; bases outside gene matches: 7. The CDR3 runs to 14 residues. DNA of the CDR3: TGCAGCGTAGATGCAGGGGGCCCCCAAGAGACCCAGTACTTC. Translated, it gives CSVDAGGPQETQYF.

This clonotype has ten or more counts. The J gene is TRBJ2-5, the V gene TRBV20-1; 14 positions agree with TRBD2. V was pared by 5 bases and J by 4 bases, with 6 bases of the junction left unmatched. The CDR3 spans 15 residues. Germline V lookup: CDR1 DFQATT, CDR2 SNEGSKA (reference sequence). CDR3 in DNA: TGCAGTGCTGAGGGACTAGCGGGAGAGAGAGAGACCCAGTACTTC. Its translation: CSAEGLAGERETQYF.

On this clonotype: Given the absence of the conserved phenylalanine or tryptophan at the CDR3 end, a read error is likely. The rearrangement links TRBV12-3 or TRBV12-4 to TRBJ2-1, with 9 bases that match TRBD2. This CDR3 comprises 15 residues. V shed 0 bases and J 10 bases; nucleotides not matched to a gene: 7. The CDR3 loop reads CASSLASGRPGEQFL. The CDR3 DNA reads as TGTGCCAGCAGTTTAGCCAGCGGGAGGCCGGGGGAGCAGTTCCTC.

The table lists this clonotype with many counts. The V and J genes are TRBV28 and TRBJ1-2; possible D gene TRBD1, 6 bases. Trimming pared 3 bases from V and 6 bases from J, leaving 11 bases between. CDR3 length: 13 amino acids. Germline-derived CDR1 and CDR2 are MDHEN and SYDVKM. CDR3 in DNA: TGTGCCAGCAGTTTGGGGGGGCGTAATGGCTACACCTTC. Translation: CASSLGGRNGYTF.

This clonotype was observed at least ten times. The chain uses TRBV7-2 and TRBJ2-3; unclear D gene. Germline CDR1 is SGHTA and CDR2 is FQGNSA. The CDR3 covers 18 residues. Trimming cost V 3 bases and J 0 bases, with 19 bases left between them. The CDR3 nucleotides read TGTGCCAGCAGCTTTGCGAATTGGTATCGTTCTAGCACAGATACGCAGTATTTT. Protein: CASSFANWYRSSTDTQYF.

This clonotype occurred a few times. This may come from a read error, since a much larger clone is one base off. This sequence joins TRBV20-1 and TRBJ2-7; D gene ambiguous. Looked up from germline, CDR1 is DFQATT and CDR2 is SNEGSKA (reference sequence). CDR3 size: 15 residues. In DNA, the CDR3 is TGCAGTGCCCCCGACCTAGGGCAGGACCCCTACGGGCAGTACTTC. Residues: CSAPDLGQDPYGQYF.

This clonotype came up many times. J is TRBJ2-7 and V is TRBV27; possibly TRBD1 or TRBD2 for D (5 bases each). The CDR3 covers 16 residues. Germline lookup yields CDR1 MNHEY and CDR2 SMNVEV (reference sequence). The germline V and J ends were trimmed by 6 bases and 2 bases, with 20 bases remaining between them. The CDR3 spells CASSTGTLGRTYEQYF. The CDR3 DNA reads as TGTGCCAGCAGCACGGGTACTTTGGGACGGACCTACGAGCAGTACTTC.

This clonotype occurred a few times. The rearrangement links TRBV3-1 to TRBJ2-7; 7 bases map to TRBD2. This CDR3 comprises 18 residues. Germline CDR1 and CDR2: LGHDT and YNNKEL (reference sequence). After removal of 3 bases from V and 1 base from J, the junction contained 15 bases not matched to a gene. The CDR3 loop is CASSQLSLPASGSYEQYF. CDR3 coding DNA: TGTGCCAGCAGCCAGCTATCGCTCCCGGCTAGCGGATCCTACGAGCAGTACTTC.

The genes are TRBV10-3 and TRBJ1-1; D remains ambiguous. The germline V gene encodes CDR1 ENHRY and CDR2 SYGVKD. Trimming left V 10 bases short and J 5 bases short, with 17 bases between. This CDR3 comprises 13 residues. Written as DNA, the CDR3 is TGTGCCAACTGCGCCGGGGAAGGGACTGAAGCTTTCTTT. Protein sequence: CANCAGEGTEAFF.

This clonotype was found many times. The chain links TRBV20-1 to TRBJ2-3, with 8 bases aligning to TRBD2. Germline V gene data show CDR1 as DFQATT and CDR2 as SNEGSKA (reference sequence). This CDR3 contains 15 residues. V trimming: 6 bases; J trimming: 0 bases; junction bases outside the gene matches: 8. CDR3 sequence (DNA): TGCAGTGCCGGTGGAATAGCGGGAAGCACAGATACGCAGTATTTT. Its translation: CSAGGIAGSTDTQYF.

This clonotype was counted a few times. The chain combines TRBV2 with TRBJ2-3; TRBD2 aligns across 15 bases. The CDR3 consists of 17 residues. The trim removed 1 base at V and 5 bases at J, leaving 4 bases unmatched. Germline values: CDR1 SNHLY, CDR2 FYNNEI. DNA for the CDR3: TGTGCCAGCAGTGAAGAGGGACTAGCGGGAGGCCTAGATACGCAGTATTTT. Its protein product is CASSEEGLAGGLDTQYF.

This chain uses TRBV7-8 with TRBJ2-3; 9 bases align to TRBD2. This CDR3 contains 16 residues. CDR1 and CDR2 (germline): SGHVS, FQNEAQ. Trimming cost V 8 bases and J 0 bases; bases outside gene matches: 9. This CDR3 reads CASPPGLASSTDTQYF. For the CDR3, the DNA is TGTGCCAGCCCCCCGGGACTAGCCTCTAGCACAGATACGCAGTATTTT.

This clonotype has at least ten counts. For the CDR3, the DNA is TGTGCCAGCAGTCCCCTAGCGGACACCTACAATGAGCAGTTCTTC. It is translated as CASSPLADTYNEQFF. The rearrangement links TRBV28 to TRBJ2-1, with 7 bases identical to TRBD2. V was clipped by 5 bases and J by 2 bases; unmatched bases: 6. Germline V lookup: CDR1 MDHEN, CDR2 SYDVKM. CDR3 length equals 15 residues.